This TCR beta chain came from a study of blood T cell repertoires in COVID-19. In the study overall: Collection of acute and convalescent COVID-19 samples took place in the United States, Italy and Spain. The cDNA or gDNA used as material had been derived from T cells, B-cell-depleted T cells, or PBMCs.

After removal of 5 bases from V and 8 bases from J, the junction contained 9 bases not matched to a gene. The CDR3 runs to 15 residues. In germline, CDR1 is SEHNR, CDR2 FQNEAQ (reference sequence). In the original workflow: Amplification of reference gene primers provided the estimated nucleated cell counts. TCRdb's table, derived via immunoSEQ multiplex PCR, lists solely in-frame clones and lacks some. V and J calls and clone size come straight from that table; D and trimming were deduced from the DNA. The data hold some 700,000 clones, with about nine tenths observed a single time. The sequence was collected from a woman aged 18-29 years with acute or convalescent COVID-19. Sample: peripheral blood. The genes are TRBV7-9 and TRBJ1-6; 7 positions match TRBD1. The CDR3 DNA reads as TGTGCCAGCAGCAATCGGACAGGCTCCTATTCACCCCTCCACTTT. As protein: CASSNRTGSYSPLHF.